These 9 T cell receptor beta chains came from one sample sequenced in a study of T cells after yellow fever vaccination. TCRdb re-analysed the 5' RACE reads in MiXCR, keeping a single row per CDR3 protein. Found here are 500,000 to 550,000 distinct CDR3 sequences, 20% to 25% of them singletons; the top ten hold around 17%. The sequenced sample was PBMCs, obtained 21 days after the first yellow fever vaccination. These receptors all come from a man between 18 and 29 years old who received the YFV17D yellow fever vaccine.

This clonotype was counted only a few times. This CDR3 is CASSQEDTDTQYF. CDR3 bases: TGTGCCAGCAGCCAAGAAGACACAGATACGCAGTATTTT. The gene calls are TRBV4-2 and TRBJ2-3; D not resolved. Germline V CDR1 and CDR2: LGHNA, YNFKEQ. The CDR3 sequence is 13 residues long. The V gene lost 0 bases and the J gene lost 2 bases, with 3 bases spanning the gap.

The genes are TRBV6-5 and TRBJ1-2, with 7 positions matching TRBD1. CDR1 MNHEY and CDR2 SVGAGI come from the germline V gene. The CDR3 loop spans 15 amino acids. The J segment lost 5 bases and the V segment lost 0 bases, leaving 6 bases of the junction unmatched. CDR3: CASSYSQTGVYGYTF. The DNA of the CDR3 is TGTGCCAGCAGTTACTCGCAAACAGGGGTATATGGCTACACCTTC.

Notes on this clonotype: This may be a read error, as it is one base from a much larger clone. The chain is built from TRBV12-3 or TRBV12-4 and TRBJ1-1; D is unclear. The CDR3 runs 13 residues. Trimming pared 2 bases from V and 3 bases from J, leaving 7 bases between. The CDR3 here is CASSLRVHTEAFF. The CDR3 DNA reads TGTGCCAGCAGTTTACGGGTTCACACTGAAGCTTTCTTT.

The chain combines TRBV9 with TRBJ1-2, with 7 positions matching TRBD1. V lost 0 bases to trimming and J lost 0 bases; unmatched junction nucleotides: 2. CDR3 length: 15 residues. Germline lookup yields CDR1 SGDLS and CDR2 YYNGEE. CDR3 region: CASSVAGTANYGYTF. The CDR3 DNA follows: TGTGCCAGCAGCGTAGCAGGGACAGCTAACTATGGCTACACCTTC.

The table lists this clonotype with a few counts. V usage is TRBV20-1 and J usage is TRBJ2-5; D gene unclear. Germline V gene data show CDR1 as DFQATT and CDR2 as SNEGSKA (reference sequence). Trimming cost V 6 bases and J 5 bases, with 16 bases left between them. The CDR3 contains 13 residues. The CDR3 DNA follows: TGCAGTGCCCCCCCAGTAGCCCACGAGACCCAGTACTTC. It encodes CSAPPVAHETQYF.

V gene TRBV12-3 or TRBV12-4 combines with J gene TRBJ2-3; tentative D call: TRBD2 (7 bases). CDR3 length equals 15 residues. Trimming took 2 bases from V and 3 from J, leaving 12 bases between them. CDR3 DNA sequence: TGTGCCAGCAGTTTAAGGGGGAGGGCGACAGATACGCAGTATTTT. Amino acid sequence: CASSLRGRATDTQYF.

The CDR3 DNA follows: TGTGCCAGCAGCACCCGGAGAGGGACTGAAGCTTTCTTT. This translates into CASSTRRGTEAFF. The V gene is TRBV7-2, the J gene TRBJ1-1; no clear D gene. The germline V gene has CDR1 SGHTA and CDR2 FQGNSA. Trimming took 5 bases from V and 5 from J, leaving 12 bases between them. The CDR3 runs to 13 residues.

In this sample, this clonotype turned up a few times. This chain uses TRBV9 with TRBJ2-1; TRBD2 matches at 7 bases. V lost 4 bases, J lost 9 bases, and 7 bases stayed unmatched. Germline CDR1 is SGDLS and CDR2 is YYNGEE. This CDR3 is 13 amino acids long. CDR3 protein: CASSFRLASEQFF. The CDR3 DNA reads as TGTGCCAGCAGCTTCCGACTAGCCAGTGAGCAGTTCTTC.

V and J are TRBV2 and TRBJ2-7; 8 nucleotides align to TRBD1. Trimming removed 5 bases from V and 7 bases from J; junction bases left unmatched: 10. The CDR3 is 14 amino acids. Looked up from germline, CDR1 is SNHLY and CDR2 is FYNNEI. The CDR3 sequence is CASSIGTGIGEQYV. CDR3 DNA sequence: TGTGCCAGCAGTATCGGGACAGGCATTGGGGAGCAGTACGTC.